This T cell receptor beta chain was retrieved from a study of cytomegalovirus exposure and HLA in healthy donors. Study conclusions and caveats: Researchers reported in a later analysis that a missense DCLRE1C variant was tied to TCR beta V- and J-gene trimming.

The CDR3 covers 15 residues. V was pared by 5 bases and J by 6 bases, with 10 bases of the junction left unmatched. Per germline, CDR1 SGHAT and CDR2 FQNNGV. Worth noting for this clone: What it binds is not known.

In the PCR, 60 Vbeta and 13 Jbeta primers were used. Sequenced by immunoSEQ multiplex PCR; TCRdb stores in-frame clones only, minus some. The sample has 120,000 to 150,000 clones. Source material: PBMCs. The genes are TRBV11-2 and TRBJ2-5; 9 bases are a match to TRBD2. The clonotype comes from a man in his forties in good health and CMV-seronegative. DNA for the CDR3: TGTGCCAGCAGCCTCATCCTAGCGGGGTCAAAGACCCAGTACTTC. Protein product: CASSLILAGSKTQYF.